This entry lists 21 T cell receptor beta chains sequenced from one sample in a study of early T cells in non-severe SARS-CoV-2 infection. MiXCR, run by TCRdb on the 5' RACE reads, gives a single entry per CDR3 protein. The sample records tens of thousands of distinct CDR3 sequences, around 9.3% being singletons. The material sequenced was whole blood. The receptors were sampled from an adult who was a healthcare worker with PCR-confirmed SARS-CoV-2 infection or an uninfected control (not recorded which).

At least ten counts were recorded for this clonotype. J is TRBJ1-5 and V is TRBV6-6; 7 bases agree with TRBD1. The CDR3 sequence is 15 residues long. V dropped 2 bases and J dropped 4; count of bases not matched to a gene: 5. Germline CDR1 MNHNY, CDR2 SVGAGI (reference sequence). CDR3 nucleotide sequence: TGTGCCAGCAGTTACGACAGGGCGGGAAATCAGCCCCAGCATTTT. It codes for CASSYDRAGNQPQHF.

The rearrangement uses TRBV25-1 and TRBJ2-5; TRBD1 matches at 10 bases. The CDR3 is 17 amino acids. Per the germline V gene, CDR1 is MGHDK and CDR2 is SYGVNS. After removal of 3 bases from V and 3 bases from J, the junction contained 10 bases not matched to a gene. CDR3 DNA: TGTGCCAGCAGTGAGCCGAATACGGGACAGGGGAAAGAGACCCAGTACTTC. This gives the protein CASSEPNTGQGKETQYF.

The chain links TRBV25-1 to TRBJ2-5; 8 bases line up with TRBD1. Germline assignment: CDR1 MGHDK and CDR2 SYGVNS. This CDR3 has 14 residues. V dropped 4 bases and J dropped 4; count of bases not matched to a gene: 5. CDR3 coding DNA: TGTGCCAGCAGTGGATGGACAGGGACAGAGACCCAGTACTTC. As protein: CASSGWTGTETQYF.

Turning to this clonotype: This may arise from a read error, as a much more abundant clone is one base away. The rearrangement links TRBV7-9 to TRBJ2-1; 10 bases align to TRBD2. The CDR3 sequence is 18 residues long. Germline CDR1 is SEHNR and CDR2 is FQNEAQ (reference sequence). The V gene end was trimmed by 5 bases and the J gene end by 6 bases; junction bases not matched to a gene: 16. This chain's CDR3 is CASSPLPGLARGINEQFF. The CDR3 DNA follows: TGTGCCAGCAGCCCCCTTCCGGGACTAGCGAGAGGTATCAATGAGCAGTTCTTC.

This clonotype was seen repeatedly, ten times or more. The chain employs TRBV7-6 and TRBJ2-5; D possibly uses TRBD1 or TRBD2 (5 bases each). The length of the CDR3 is 15 residues. Germline V gene data show CDR1 as SGHVS and CDR2 as FNYEAQ. Deletions cut 4 bases from V and 0 bases from J, with 12 bases between. The CDR3 DNA reads as TGTGCCAGCAGCTCGGGACCGTACTACCAAGAGACCCAGTACTTC. Protein: CASSSGPYYQETQYF.

This clonotype has ten or more counts. V usage is TRBV18 and J usage is TRBJ1-6, with D unclear. Germline loops: CDR1 KGHSH, CDR2 LQKENI. Trimming removed 3 bases at V and 7 bases at J, with 10 bases between. The CDR3 runs 14 residues. As DNA, the CDR3 is TGTGCCAGCTCACCCGGACGGAGAAATTCACCCCTCCACTTT. This encodes CASSPGRRNSPLHF.

This clonotype was found many times. CDR3 amino acids: CASSPAVYRLFF. The CDR3 DNA reads TGTGCCAGCAGTCCAGCGGTTTATCGGCTGTTCTTC. The chain employs TRBV12-3 or TRBV12-4 and TRBJ2-1, with D possibly TRBD2 on 5 matching bases. Deletions cut 5 bases from V and 15 bases from J, with 17 bases between. The CDR3 spans 12 residues.

This clonotype occurred many times. The chain joins TRBV4-3 to TRBJ2-1; the D gene is possibly TRBD2 (7 bases). The CDR3 spans 15 residues. Germline values: CDR1 LGHNA, CDR2 YSLEER. Trimming removed 0 bases at V and 7 bases at J, with 13 bases between. The CDR3 sequence: CASSQESRGRNEQFF. The CDR3 DNA is TGCGCCAGCAGCCAAGAATCGCGGGGGCGGAATGAGCAGTTCTTC.

The CDR3 spells CASSTTINQPQHF. As DNA, the CDR3 is TGTGCCAGCAGCACCACCATCAATCAGCCCCAGCATTTT. The chain joins TRBV3-1 to TRBJ1-5; D remains ambiguous. The ends were cut back, 5 bases at V and 3 bases at J, with 8 bases in the middle. CDR1 and CDR2 from the germline V gene are LGHDT and YNNKEL (reference sequence). The CDR3 runs 13 residues.

In its sample, this clonotype was seen many times. This chain joins TRBV11-1 and TRBJ2-1; 9 bases fit TRBD2. After removal of 3 bases from V and 10 bases from J, the junction contained 10 bases not matched to a gene. From germline, CDR1 is SGHAT and CDR2 FQDESV (reference sequence). The CDR3 runs to 15 residues. In DNA form, the CDR3 reads TGTGCCAGCAGCTTTAGGACTAGCGTCGGGAAGGAGCAGTTCTTC. This encodes CASSFRTSVGKEQFF. Full variable domain (remainder filled in from reference TRBV11-1 and TRBJ2-1): EAEVAQSPRYKITEKSQAVAFWCDPISGHATLYWYRQILGQGPELLVQFQDESVVDDSQLPKDRFSAERLKGVDSTLKIQPAELGDSAMYLCASSFRTSVGKEQFFGPGTRLTVL.

The gene calls are TRBV10-3 and TRBJ2-3; no clear D. This CDR3 contains 13 residues. Germline loops: CDR1 ENHRY, CDR2 SYGVKD. Trimming shortened V by 11 bases and J by 4 bases, and 16 bases separated the two germline ends. CDR3 sequence: CAHGVPGADTQYF. Written as DNA, the CDR3 is TGTGCCCATGGAGTCCCCGGTGCAGATACGCAGTATTTT.

The sample holds many counts of this clonotype. The chain links TRBV6-5 to TRBJ2-3; D gene unclear. The CDR3 totals 12 residues. Trimming removed 6 bases at V and 4 bases at J, with 8 bases between. CDR1 and CDR2 from the germline V gene are MNHEY and SVGAGI. Written as DNA, the CDR3 is TGTGCCAGCAGAAGAACCCCAGATACGCAGTATTTT. Protein sequence: CASRRTPDTQYF.

As for this clonotype: At one end the junction does not follow the germline gene, possibly because of a read error. CDR3 residues: CASSLHPGDTEAFF. The CDR3 DNA follows: TGTGCTAGCAGCTTACATCCGGGCGACACTGAAGCTTTCTTT. V usage is TRBV7-7 and J usage is TRBJ1-1, with no clear D. Germline-derived CDR1 and CDR2 are SSHAT and FNYEAQ (reference sequence). CDR3 length equals 14 residues.

This clonotype was counted ten times or more. The gene calls are TRBV18 and TRBJ1-1, with D perhaps TRBD1 (5 bases). Trimming left V 5 bases short and J 1 base short, with 14 bases between. Per germline, CDR1 KGHSH and CDR2 LQKENI. CDR3 length: 15 amino acids. As DNA, the CDR3 is TGTGCCAGCTCATCCGACCCAGGGCCGAACACTGAAGCTTTCTTT. The encoded protein is CASSSDPGPNTEAFF.

V is TRBV9 and J is TRBJ2-7, with D perhaps given as TRBD1 or TRBD2 (5 bases each). The DNA end lines up better with TRBJ2-1; the J call may be wrong. The CDR3 contains 14 residues. CDR1 is SGDLS and CDR2 is YYNGEE in the germline V gene. Here the CDR3 reads CASSPSPTWDEQFF. In DNA, the CDR3 is TGTGCCAGCAGCCCCTCCCCCACGTGGGACGAGCAGTTCTTC.

This clonotype was seen only a few times. V gene TRBV19 combines with J gene TRBJ1-5; D unresolved. CDR1 and CDR2 from the germline V gene are LNHDA and SQIVND (reference sequence). Trimming removed 7 bases from V and 5 bases from J, with 18 bases in between. The CDR3 length is 15 residues. The CDR3: CASTGTPGWDQPQHF. CDR3 DNA sequence: TGTGCCAGTACCGGAACCCCCGGATGGGATCAGCCCCAGCATTTT.

The chain carries TRBV7-6 and TRBJ2-7; D gene uncertain. The V and J ends lost 6 bases and 6 bases respectively, with 21 bases between them. This CDR3 comprises 15 residues. Germline loops: CDR1 SGHVS, CDR2 FNYEAQ. In nucleotides, the CDR3 is TGTGCCAGCAGTCCGGCCGGCCTCTCGAACCTCGAGCAGTACTTC. It specifies CASSPAGLSNLEQYF. Based on the CDR3 plus reference TRBV7-6 and TRBJ2-7, the full variable domain is GAGVSQSPRYKVTKRGQDVALRCDPISGHVSLYWYRQALGQGPEFLTYFNYEAQQDKSGLPNDRFSAERPEGSISTLTIQRTEQRDSAMYRCASSPAGLSNLEQYFGPGTRLTVT.

The V call is TRBV29-1, the J call TRBJ1-1; 7 positions match TRBD1. The V segment lost 3 bases and the J segment 4 bases; nucleotides outside the gene matches: 8. The CDR3 is made up of 14 amino acids. Germline V gene sequence: CDR1 SQVTM, CDR2 ANQGSEA. DNA for the CDR3: TGCAGCGTTGATAATAGGGGGCAGACCACTGAAGCTTTCTTT. The encoded protein is CSVDNRGQTTEAFF.

The V call is TRBV28, the J call TRBJ2-4; D ambiguous. Per germline, CDR1 MDHEN and CDR2 SYDVKM. Trimming left V 1 base short and J 5 bases short, with 15 bases between. The CDR3 is 16 amino acids. In DNA, the CDR3 is TGTGCCAGCAGTTTATCGACCGGTAGGACCGAAAACATTCAGTACTTC. The encoded protein is CASSLSTGRTENIQYF.

The V gene is TRBV6-5, the J gene TRBJ2-7; either TRBD1 or TRBD2 may fit D (5 bases each). V was trimmed by 0 bases and J by 7 bases, leaving 13 bases between them. From germline, CDR1 is MNHEY and CDR2 SVGAGI. CDR3 length: 14 amino acids. CDR3 DNA sequence: TGTGCCAGCAGTTACTCGAGGGACCTTTGGGAGCAGTACTTC. Translation gives CASSYSRDLWEQYF.

The genes are TRBV12-3 or TRBV12-4 and TRBJ1-3, with D perhaps matching TRBD1 (5 bases). This CDR3 is 17 amino acids long. V was shortened by 1 base and J by 4 bases, with 17 bases between the two germline ends. The CDR3 reads CASSLDAGGAHGNTIYF. The CDR3 DNA reads as TGTGCCAGCAGTTTAGATGCGGGAGGGGCGCACGGAAACACCATATATTTT.